This TCR beta chain is from a study of blood T cell repertoires in COVID-19. In the study overall: Acute-phase and convalescent COVID-19 samples originated in the United States, Italy and Spain. In each case, the material was cDNA or gDNA derived from T cells, B-cell-depleted T cells, or PBMCs.

Study processing details: Reference gene primer amplification yielded estimated nucleated cell counts. Sequencing was performed with immunoSEQ multiplex PCR; in TCRdb, only in-frame clones are kept and a portion is missing. V, J and clone size derive from that table, while D and trimming were established from the DNA sequence. Found here are 85,000 to 110,000 clones, approximately 84% of them singletons; the top ten hold 10% to 15%. V lost 3 bases and J lost 5, with 6 bases in between. Germline values: CDR1 LNHDA, CDR2 SQIVND (reference sequence). This CDR3 is built from 12 residues. V is TRBV19 and J is TRBJ2-3; D gene ambiguous. Sequencing was done on a sample of peripheral blood. The TCR sequence derives from a human donor in a cohort sampled during active or convalescent COVID-19. CDR3 in DNA: TGTGCCAGTAGTATGAGTCTAGATACGCAGTATTTT. The encoded protein is CASSMSLDTQYF.